The sequence of this T cell receptor beta chain was determined in a study of radiotherapy plus CTLA-4 blockade in lung cancer. The overall study: Objective responses emerged in around a sixth of patients, and roughly 30% attained disease control.

V lost 8 bases, J lost 0 bases, and 19 bases lay in between. The CDR3 length is 17 residues. The germline gives CDR1 SEHNR, CDR2 FQNEAQ (reference sequence). Study conclusions and caveats: There was expansion of tumor-derived TCR clones in blood after radiotherapy plus ipilimumab.

Patients had chemo-refractory metastatic non-small-cell lung cancer and received focal radiation plus CTLA-4 blockade that used ipilimumab. Comment on this clone: Its matching antigen is unknown.

TCRdb's copy holds only in-frame clones and misses some; the assay was immunoSEQ multiplex PCR. In the table there are about 60,000 clones, 70% to 80% of which are singletons. This clonotype was sampled from a human donor with non-small cell lung cancer whose response to radiotherapy plus ipilimumab could not be evaluated. Sequenced here: peripheral blood, sampled from a patient treated with radiotherapy plus ipilimumab. The genes are TRBV7-9 and TRBJ1-4; weak D call: TRBD1 (6 bases). The DNA for the CDR3 is TGTGCCAGCGGTCCCGGGACAACTTATGCAACTAATGAAAAACTGTTTTTT. Its protein product is CASGPGTTYATNEKLFF.